This T cell receptor beta chain was sequenced in a study of cytomegalovirus exposure and HLA in healthy donors. Study-level information: The study's early data release held about 80 million unique TCRs from HLA-typed donors.

The PCR contained 60 Vbeta and 13 Jbeta primers. Profiled with immunoSEQ multiplex PCR; TCRdb holds only in-frame clones, not every one. The data hold more than 100,000 clones, with 60% to 85% observed a single time. The J segment lost 3 bases and the V segment lost 3 bases, leaving 3 bases of the junction unmatched. Germline assignment: CDR1 SGHAT and CDR2 FQDESV (reference sequence). The CDR3 length is 14 residues. This rearrangement joins TRBV11-1 to TRBJ1-1; 8 bases fit TRBD1. This TCR derives from a woman in her late teens or twenties in good health and CMV-seronegative. What was sequenced was PBMCs. Here the CDR3 DNA reads TGTGCCAGCAGCTTCATACAGGGGGACACTGAAGCTTTCTTT. It codes for CASSFIQGDTEAFF.